This T cell receptor (beta chain) emerged from a study of T cell responses to AZD1222 COVID-19 vaccine. Germline V gene sequence: CDR1 LNHNV, CDR2 YYDKDF (reference sequence). Trimming removed 0 bases at V and 3 bases at J, with 9 bases between. The length of the CDR3 is 15 residues. Study-wide results and limits: The sample set comprised mostly white British donors with more females, and clonal diversity was possibly underestimated.

Measured with immunoSEQ multiplex PCR; TCRdb has only the in-frame clones, and not every one. The sample lists about 120,000 clones; 85% to 90% were seen once. Points on this clone: Antigen specificity is unknown.

The chain employs TRBV15 and TRBJ1-3; D not certain. This sample comprised peripheral blood, obtained on day 0 of AZD1222 vaccination. This receptor was taken from an adult in good health. The CDR3 region has the DNA TGTGCCACCAGCAGAGATCCGAATTTTGGAAACACCATATATTTT. Translating it yields CATSRDPNFGNTIYF.